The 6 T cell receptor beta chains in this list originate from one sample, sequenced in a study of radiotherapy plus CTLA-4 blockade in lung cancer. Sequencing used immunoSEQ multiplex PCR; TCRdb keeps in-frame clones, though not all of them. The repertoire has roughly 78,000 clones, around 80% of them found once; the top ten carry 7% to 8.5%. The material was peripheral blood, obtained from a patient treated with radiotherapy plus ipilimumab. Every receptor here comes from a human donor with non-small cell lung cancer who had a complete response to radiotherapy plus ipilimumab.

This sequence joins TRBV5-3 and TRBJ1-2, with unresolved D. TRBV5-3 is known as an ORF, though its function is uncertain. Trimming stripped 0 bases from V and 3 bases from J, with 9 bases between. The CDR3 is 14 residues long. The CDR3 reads CARSLAGAYYGYTF. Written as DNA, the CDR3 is TGTGCCAGAAGCTTGGCTGGTGCGTACTATGGCTACACCTTC.

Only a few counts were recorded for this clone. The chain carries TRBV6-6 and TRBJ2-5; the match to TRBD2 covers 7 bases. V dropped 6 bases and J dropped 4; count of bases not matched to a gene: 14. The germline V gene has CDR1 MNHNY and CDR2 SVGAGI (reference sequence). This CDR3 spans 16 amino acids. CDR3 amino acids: CASSPLEGGGGETQYF. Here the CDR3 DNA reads TGTGCCAGCAGCCCCCTCGAGGGCGGGGGAGGAGAGACCCAGTACTTC.

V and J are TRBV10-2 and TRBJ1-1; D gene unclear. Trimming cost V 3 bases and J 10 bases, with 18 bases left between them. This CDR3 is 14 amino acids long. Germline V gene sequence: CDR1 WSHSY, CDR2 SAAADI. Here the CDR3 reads CASSEFTLANGAFF. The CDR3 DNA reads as TGCGCCAGCAGTGAATTCACTCTCGCCAATGGAGCTTTCTTT.

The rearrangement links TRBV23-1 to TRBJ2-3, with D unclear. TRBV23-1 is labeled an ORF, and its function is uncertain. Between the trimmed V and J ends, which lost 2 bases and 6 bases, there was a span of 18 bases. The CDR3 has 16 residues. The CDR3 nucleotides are TGCGCCAGCAGTCAACCTGGAGACGGGTTCGGTGATACGCAGTATTTT. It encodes CASSQPGDGFGDTQYF.

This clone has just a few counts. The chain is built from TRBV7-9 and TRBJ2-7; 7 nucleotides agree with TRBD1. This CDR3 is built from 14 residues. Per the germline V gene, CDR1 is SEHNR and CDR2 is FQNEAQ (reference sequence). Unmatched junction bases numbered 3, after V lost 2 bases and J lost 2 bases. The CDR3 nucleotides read TGTGCCAGCAGCTTAAGTGGGACAGCCTACGAGCAGTACTTC. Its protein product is CASSLSGTAYEQYF.

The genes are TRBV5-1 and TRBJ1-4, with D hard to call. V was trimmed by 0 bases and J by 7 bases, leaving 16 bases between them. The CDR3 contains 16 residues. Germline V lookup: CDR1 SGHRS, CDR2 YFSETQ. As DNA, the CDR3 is TGCGCCAGCAGCTTGGAGCTGTCCTATCGGGGTGAAAAACTGTTTTTT. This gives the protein CASSLELSYRGEKLFF.